This entry features one T cell receptor (beta chain) sequence. Its antigen is unidentified. This sample was included in a study of T cell responses to AZD1222 COVID-19 vaccine. Regarding the study as a whole: Nearly half of spike-specific TCRs reportedly target variant regions that are unmutated in the B.1.351 and B.1.1.7 variants.

The assay was immunoSEQ multiplex PCR, and TCRdb's table has in-frame clones only and misses some. The sample has approximately 110,000 clones, over 85% seen once. Germline CDR1 is LNHDA and CDR2 is SQIVND (reference sequence). V lost 4 bases and J 1 base, leaving 10 bases between the germline ends. CDR3 length equals 14 residues. This clonotype originated in an adult in good health. The chain is built from TRBV19 and TRBJ1-1; unclear D gene. The material was peripheral blood, obtained on day 0 of AZD1222 vaccination. CDR3 sequence: CASSKPRANTEAFF. The CDR3 DNA follows: TGTGCCAGTAGTAAACCGAGGGCGAACACTGAAGCTTTCTTT.